This TCR beta chain emerged from a study of cytomegalovirus exposure and HLA in healthy donors. Whole-study results and caveats: Investigators reported around 150 TCR beta chains as tied to cytomegalovirus.

V was clipped by 11 bases and J by 5 bases; unmatched bases: 9. CDR3 size: 14 residues. Germline CDR1 reads ENHRY; CDR2 reads SYGVKD. With regard to this clone: Its antigen remains unknown.

TCRdb's copy holds only in-frame clones and misses some; the assay was immunoSEQ multiplex PCR. Of 250,000 or so clones in the sample, around 90% are singletons; the top ten hold more than 0.35%. Sequencing was performed on PBMCs. The sequence was obtained from a woman younger than 30 in good health and CMV-seronegative. The V gene is TRBV10-3, the J gene TRBJ2-2; 9 bases map to TRBD1. CDR3 sequence: CASGQGGNTGELFF. The CDR3 bases are TGTGCCTCGGGACAGGGTGGGAATACCGGGGAGCTGTTTTTT.